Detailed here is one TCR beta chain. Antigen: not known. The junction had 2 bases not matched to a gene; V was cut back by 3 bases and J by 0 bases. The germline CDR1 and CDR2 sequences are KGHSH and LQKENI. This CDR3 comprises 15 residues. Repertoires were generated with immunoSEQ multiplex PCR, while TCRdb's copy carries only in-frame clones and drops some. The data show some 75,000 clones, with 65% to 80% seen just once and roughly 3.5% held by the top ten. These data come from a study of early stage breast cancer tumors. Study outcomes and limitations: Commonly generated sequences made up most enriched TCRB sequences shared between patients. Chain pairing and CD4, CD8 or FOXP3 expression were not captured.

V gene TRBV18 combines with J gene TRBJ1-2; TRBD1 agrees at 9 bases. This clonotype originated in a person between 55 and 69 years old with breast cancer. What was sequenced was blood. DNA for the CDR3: TGTGCCAGCTCACCCTACAGGGGGCCTAACTATGGCTACACCTTC. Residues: CASSPYRGPNYGYTF.